The clone carrying this T cell receptor beta chain was observed a handful of times. The data were obtained in a study of T cells in Graves' hyperthyroidism and ophthalmopathy. The CDR3 is made up of 12 amino acids. V was shortened by 6 bases and J by 8 bases, with 13 bases between the two germline ends. Amplification of TCR beta CDR3 regions used RNA as the template. Primed by the HTBI set, a first-round RT-PCR was run on the TCR CDR3. TCRdb recomputed calls from the multiplex PCR reads with MiXCR, one row per CDR3 protein. This table has hundreds of thousands of distinct CDR3 sequences, over 35% appearing once.

This clonotype was obtained from a man aged 18 to 29 with Graves' hyperthyroidism. V gene TRBV12-3 or TRBV12-4 combines with J gene TRBJ1-2; D not resolved. The sequenced sample consisted of blood. CDR3 residues: CASSSLLGGYTF. CDR3 bases: TGTGCCAGCAGCTCCTTACTAGGAGGCTACACCTTC.